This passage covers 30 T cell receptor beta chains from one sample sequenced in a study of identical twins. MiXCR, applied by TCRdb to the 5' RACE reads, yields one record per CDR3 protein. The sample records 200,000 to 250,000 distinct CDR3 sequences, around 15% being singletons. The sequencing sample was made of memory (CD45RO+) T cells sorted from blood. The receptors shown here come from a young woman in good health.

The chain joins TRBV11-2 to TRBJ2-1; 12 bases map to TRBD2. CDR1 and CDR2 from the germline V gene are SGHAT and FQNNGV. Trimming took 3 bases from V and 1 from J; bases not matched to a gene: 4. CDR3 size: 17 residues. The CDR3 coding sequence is TGTGCCAGCAGCTTGACTAGCGGGGGCCCTTCCTACAATGAGCAGTTCTTC. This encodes CASSLTSGGPSYNEQFF.

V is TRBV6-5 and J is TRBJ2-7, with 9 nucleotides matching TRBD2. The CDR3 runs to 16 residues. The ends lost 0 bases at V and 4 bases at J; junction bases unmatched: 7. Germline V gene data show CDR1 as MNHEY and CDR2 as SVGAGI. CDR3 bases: TGTGCCAGCAGTTACTCTCGCGGGAGGGCCGATTACGAGCAGTACTTC. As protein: CASSYSRGRADYEQYF.

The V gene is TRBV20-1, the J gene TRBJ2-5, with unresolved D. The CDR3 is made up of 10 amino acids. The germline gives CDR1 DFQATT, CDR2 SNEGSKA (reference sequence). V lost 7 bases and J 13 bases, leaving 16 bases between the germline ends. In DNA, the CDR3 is TGCAGTGGAGAACCGGCCCCTTGGTACTTC. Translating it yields CSGEPAPWYF.

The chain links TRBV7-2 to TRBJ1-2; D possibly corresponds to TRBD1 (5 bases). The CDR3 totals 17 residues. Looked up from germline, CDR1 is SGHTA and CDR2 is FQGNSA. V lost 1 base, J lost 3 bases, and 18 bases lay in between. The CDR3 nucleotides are TGTGCCAGCAGCTTAGGGGTCTATGGGGGTCGCGACTATGGCTACACCTTC. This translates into CASSLGVYGGRDYGYTF.

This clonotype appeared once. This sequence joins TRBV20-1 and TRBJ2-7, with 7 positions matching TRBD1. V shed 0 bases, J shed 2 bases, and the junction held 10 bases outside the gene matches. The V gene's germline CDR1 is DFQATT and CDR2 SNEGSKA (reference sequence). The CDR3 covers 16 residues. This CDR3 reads CSARDPSLGQPYEQYF. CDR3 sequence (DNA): TGCAGTGCTAGAGATCCGTCACTGGGACAGCCCTACGAGCAGTACTTC.

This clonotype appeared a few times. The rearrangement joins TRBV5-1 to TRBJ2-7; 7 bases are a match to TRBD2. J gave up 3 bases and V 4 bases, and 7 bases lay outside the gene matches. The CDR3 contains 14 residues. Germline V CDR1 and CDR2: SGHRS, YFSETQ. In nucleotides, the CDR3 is TGCGCCAGCAGCGTAAGCGGGACCCACTACGAGCAGTACTTC. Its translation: CASSVSGTHYEQYF.

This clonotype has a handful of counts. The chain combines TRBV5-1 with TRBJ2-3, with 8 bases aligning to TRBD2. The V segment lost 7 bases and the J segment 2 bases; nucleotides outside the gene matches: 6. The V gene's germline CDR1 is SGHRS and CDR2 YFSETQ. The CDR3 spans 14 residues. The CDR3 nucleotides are TGCGCCAGCTTCGGGGGGGGATCCACAGATACGCAGTATTTT. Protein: CASFGGGSTDTQYF.

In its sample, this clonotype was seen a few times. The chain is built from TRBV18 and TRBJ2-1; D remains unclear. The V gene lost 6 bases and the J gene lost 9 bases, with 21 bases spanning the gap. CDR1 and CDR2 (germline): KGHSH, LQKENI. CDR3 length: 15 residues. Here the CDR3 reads CASSRLQAPTGEQFF. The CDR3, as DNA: TGTGCCAGCTCGCGTCTTCAAGCCCCTACTGGTGAGCAGTTCTTC.

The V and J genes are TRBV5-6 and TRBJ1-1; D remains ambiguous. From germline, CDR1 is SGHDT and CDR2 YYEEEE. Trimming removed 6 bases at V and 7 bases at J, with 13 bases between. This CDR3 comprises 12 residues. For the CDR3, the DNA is TGTGCCAGCACCCCTCCGGGCGGTGAAGCTTTCTTT. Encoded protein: CASTPPGGEAFF.

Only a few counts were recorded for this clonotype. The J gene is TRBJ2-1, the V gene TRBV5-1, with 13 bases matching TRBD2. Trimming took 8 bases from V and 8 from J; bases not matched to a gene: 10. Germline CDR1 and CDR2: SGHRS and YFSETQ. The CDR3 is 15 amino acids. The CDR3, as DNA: TGCGCCAGAAGGACTAGCGGGAGTGGTCGGGATGAGCAGTTCTTC. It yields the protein CARRTSGSGRDEQFF.

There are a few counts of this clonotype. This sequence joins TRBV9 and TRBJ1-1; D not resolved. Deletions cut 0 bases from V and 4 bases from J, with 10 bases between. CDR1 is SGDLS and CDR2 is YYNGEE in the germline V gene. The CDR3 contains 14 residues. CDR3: CASSVAAAVTEAFF. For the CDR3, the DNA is TGTGCCAGCAGCGTAGCCGCGGCGGTCACTGAAGCTTTCTTT.

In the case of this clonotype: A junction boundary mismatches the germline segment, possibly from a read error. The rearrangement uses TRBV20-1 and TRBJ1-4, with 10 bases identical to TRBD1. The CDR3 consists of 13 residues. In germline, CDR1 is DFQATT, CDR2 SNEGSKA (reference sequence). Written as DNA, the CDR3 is TGCAGTGCGTGGACAGGGGGTGGGGAAAACCTGTTTTTT. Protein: CSAWTGGGENLFF.

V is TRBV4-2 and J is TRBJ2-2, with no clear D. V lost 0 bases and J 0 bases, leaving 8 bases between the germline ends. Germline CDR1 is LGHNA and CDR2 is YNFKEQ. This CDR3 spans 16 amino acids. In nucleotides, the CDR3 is TGTGCCAGCAGCCAAGATCGCCTCACGAACACCGGGGAGCTGTTTTTT. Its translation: CASSQDRLTNTGELFF.

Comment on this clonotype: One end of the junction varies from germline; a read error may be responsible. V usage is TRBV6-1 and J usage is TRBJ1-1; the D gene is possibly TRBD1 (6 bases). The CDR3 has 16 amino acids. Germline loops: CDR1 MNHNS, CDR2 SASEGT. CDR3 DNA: TGTGCCAGCAGTGAATTGGGGGGCATAGAGATCACTGAGGCTTTCTTT. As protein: CASSELGGIEITEAFF.

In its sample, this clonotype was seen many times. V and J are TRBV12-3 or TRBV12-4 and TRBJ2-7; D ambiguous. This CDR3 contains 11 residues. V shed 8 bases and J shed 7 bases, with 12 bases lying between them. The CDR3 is CASGLVGEQYF. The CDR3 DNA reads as TGTGCCAGCGGGCTGGTCGGGGAGCAGTACTTC.

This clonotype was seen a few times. The CDR3 here is CAISAGTGGDSSYNEQFF. The CDR3, as DNA: TGTGCCATCAGTGCCGGGACAGGGGGCGACAGCTCCTACAATGAGCAGTTCTTC. The chain recombines TRBV10-3 with TRBJ2-1; TRBD1 matches 12 bases. The CDR3 spans 18 residues. The V segment lost 4 bases and the J segment 0 bases; nucleotides outside the gene matches: 7. Germline V gene lookup returns CDR1 ENHRY and CDR2 SYGVKD.

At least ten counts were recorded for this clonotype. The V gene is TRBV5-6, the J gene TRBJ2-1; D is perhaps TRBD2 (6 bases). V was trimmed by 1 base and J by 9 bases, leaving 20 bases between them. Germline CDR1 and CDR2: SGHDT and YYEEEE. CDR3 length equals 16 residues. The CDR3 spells CASSLIGETSWIEQFF. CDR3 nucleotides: TGTGCCAGCAGCTTGATAGGTGAAACTAGCTGGATTGAGCAGTTCTTC.

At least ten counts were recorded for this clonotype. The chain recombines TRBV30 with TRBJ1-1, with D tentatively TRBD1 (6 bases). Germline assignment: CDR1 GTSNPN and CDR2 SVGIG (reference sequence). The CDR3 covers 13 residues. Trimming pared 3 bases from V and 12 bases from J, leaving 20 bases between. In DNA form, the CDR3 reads TGTGCCTGGAGGACCCCCGCAGGGGAGAAAACTTTCTTT. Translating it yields CAWRTPAGEKTFF.

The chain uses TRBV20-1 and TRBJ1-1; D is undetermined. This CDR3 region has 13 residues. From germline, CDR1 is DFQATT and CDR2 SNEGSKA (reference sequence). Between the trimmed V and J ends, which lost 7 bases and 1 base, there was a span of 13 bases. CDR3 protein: CSVCRTANTEAFF. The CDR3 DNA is TGCAGTGTTTGTCGGACGGCGAACACTGAAGCTTTCTTT.

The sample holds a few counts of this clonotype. The CDR3 DNA follows: TGTGCCAGCAGCCAGGGTCCCGGGACGAAAGAGACCCAGTACTTC. It translates to CASSQGPGTKETQYF. J is TRBJ2-5 and V is TRBV14; TRBD1 or TRBD2 may be the D gene (5 bases each). Germline V gene data show CDR1 as SGHDN and CDR2 as FVKESK. V was pared by 3 bases and J by 3 bases, with 14 bases between. The CDR3 covers 15 residues.

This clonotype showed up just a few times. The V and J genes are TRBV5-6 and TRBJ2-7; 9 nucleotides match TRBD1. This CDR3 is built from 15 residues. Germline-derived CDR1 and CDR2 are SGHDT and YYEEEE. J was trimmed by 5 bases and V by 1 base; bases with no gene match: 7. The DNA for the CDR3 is TGTGCCAGCAGCTTGTACCGGGACAGGGCGAACGAGCAGTACTTC. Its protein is CASSLYRDRANEQYF.

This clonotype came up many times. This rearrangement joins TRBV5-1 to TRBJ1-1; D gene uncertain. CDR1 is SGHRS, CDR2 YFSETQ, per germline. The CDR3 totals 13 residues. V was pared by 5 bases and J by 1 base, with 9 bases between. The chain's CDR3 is CASSYDPNTEAFF. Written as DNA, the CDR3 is TGCGCCAGCAGTTATGACCCGAACACTGAAGCTTTCTTT.

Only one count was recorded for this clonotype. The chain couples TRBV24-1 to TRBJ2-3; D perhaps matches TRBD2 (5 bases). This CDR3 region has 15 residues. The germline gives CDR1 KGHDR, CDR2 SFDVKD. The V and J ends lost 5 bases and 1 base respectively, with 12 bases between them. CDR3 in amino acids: CATSGGNSGTDTQYF. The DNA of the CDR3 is TGTGCCACCAGTGGAGGTAATAGCGGCACAGATACGCAGTATTTT.

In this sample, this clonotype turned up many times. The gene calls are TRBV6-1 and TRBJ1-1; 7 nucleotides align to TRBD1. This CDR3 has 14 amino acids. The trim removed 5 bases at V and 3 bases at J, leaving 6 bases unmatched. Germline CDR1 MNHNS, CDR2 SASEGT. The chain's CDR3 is CASSRQGRDTEAFF. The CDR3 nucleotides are TGTGCCAGCAGTCGACAGGGTCGGGACACTGAAGCTTTCTTT.

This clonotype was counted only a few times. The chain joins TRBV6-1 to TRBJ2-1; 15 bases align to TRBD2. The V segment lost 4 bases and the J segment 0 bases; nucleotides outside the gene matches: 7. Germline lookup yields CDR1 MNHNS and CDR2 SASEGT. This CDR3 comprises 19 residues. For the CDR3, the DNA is TGTGCCAGCAGTGCGGGACTAGCGGGGGGCGGGGGCTCCTACAATGAGCAGTTCTTC. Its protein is CASSAGLAGGGGSYNEQFF.

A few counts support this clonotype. Here the CDR3 DNA reads TGTGCCAGCAGCCCGATCGGACTAGCGGGAGTAACAGATACGCAGTATTTT. Its protein product is CASSPIGLAGVTDTQYF. The gene calls are TRBV11-2 and TRBJ2-3; 13 bases are a match to TRBD2. Trimming took 5 bases from V and 3 from J; bases not matched to a gene: 8. Germline CDR1 is SGHAT and CDR2 is FQNNGV. This CDR3 region has 17 residues.

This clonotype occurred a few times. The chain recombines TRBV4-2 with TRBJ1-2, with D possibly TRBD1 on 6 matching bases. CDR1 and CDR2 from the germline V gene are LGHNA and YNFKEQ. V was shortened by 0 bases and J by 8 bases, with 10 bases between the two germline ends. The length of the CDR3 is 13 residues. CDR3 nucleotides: TGTGCCAGCAGCCAAGAGGGGGCGAGCGGCTACACCTTC. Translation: CASSQEGASGYTF.

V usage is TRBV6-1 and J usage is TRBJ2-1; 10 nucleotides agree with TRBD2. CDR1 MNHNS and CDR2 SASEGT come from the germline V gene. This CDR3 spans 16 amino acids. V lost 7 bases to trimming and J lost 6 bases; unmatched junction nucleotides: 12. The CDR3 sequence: CASNLISSGGSNEQFF. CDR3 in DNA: TGTGCCAGCAACCTTATTTCTAGCGGGGGATCCAATGAGCAGTTCTTC.

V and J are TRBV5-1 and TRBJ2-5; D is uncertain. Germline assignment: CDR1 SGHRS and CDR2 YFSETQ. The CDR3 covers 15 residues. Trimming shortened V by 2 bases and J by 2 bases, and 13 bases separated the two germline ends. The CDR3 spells CASSLWNNPQETQYF. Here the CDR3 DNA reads TGCGCCAGCAGCTTATGGAATAACCCGCAAGAGACCCAGTACTTC.

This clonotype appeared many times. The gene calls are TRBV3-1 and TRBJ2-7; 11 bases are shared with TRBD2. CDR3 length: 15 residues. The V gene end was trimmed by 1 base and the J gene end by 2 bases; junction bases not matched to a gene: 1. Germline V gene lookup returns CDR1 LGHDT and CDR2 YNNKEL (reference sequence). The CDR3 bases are TGTGCCAGCAGCCAAGGGACTAGCGGGCCCTACGAGCAGTACTTC. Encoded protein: CASSQGTSGPYEQYF.